In this sample, the clone carrying this TCR beta chain turned up many times. The antigen is undetermined. The data are from a study of breast tumors, draining lymph nodes, adjacent tissues. Study-wide results and caveats: Tumor TCR diversity was below lymph nodes but above nontumor tissue. The lymph node origin of tumor T cells was framed as consistent with a hypothesis, not demonstrated. Luminal-like breast cancer showed significantly higher tumor–nontumor repertoire similarity than basal-like.

TCRdb ran MiXCR on the multiplex PCR reads and lists one entry per CDR3 protein. Of around 43,000 distinct CDR3 sequences in the sample, 23% were seen once. V lost 3 bases, J lost 3 bases, and 11 bases stayed unmatched. Germline loops: CDR1 SGHNT, CDR2 YENEEA. The CDR3 length is 18 residues. The specimen sequenced was breast tumor tissue. This TCR came from a female donor with breast cancer. Some clones in this sample may be carry-over from other donors' samples. This chain joins TRBV11-3 and TRBJ1-3; 10 bases match TRBD1. The CDR3 region has the DNA TGTGCCAGCAGCTTGATCATGTGTGGGACAGGGGATGGAAACACCATATATTTT. Protein: CASSLIMCGTGDGNTIYF.